Shown below are 12 T cell receptor beta chains from a single sample sequenced in a study of a mutant IDH1 vaccine in newly diagnosed glioma. Only in-frame clones appear in the TCRdb table, and some are missing; sequencing was by immunoSEQ multiplex PCR. This sample carries fewer than 45,000 clones, about 91% of them seen once, and the ten largest clones take less than 5%. Their antigens are not known. Time point described: week 23, last vaccination. Topical imiquimod accompanied each vaccine dose, which consisted of 300 ug of mutant IDH1 20-mer peptide. This specimen was PBMCs, taken from a glioma patient whose treatment included an IDH1 peptide vaccine. These receptors all come from a man aged 50-59 years with glioma.

This chain links TRBV5-1 with TRBJ1-2; 9 nucleotides align to TRBD1. V was clipped by 2 bases and J by 8 bases; unmatched bases: 10. The CDR3 is 15 residues long. The germline CDR1 and CDR2 sequences are SGHRS and YFSETQ. CDR3 in amino acids: CASSLGQGFLEGYTF. For the CDR3, the DNA is TGCGCCAGCAGCTTAGGACAGGGGTTTTTAGAGGGCTACACCTTC.

This chain uses TRBV7-9 with TRBJ1-2, with a possible D match to TRBD1 (5 bases). Germline V gene sequence: CDR1 SEHNR, CDR2 FQNEAQ (reference sequence). CDR3 length equals 16 residues. The V end lost 1 base, the J end lost 4 bases, and 16 bases lay between the germline ends. The CDR3, as DNA: TGTGCCAGCAGCTTAGATCCAGGGCCTGGTGGCTATGGCTACACCTTC. This translates into CASSLDPGPGGYGYTF.

The V and J genes are TRBV5-6 and TRBJ1-5, with 7 bases fitting TRBD1. From germline, CDR1 is SGHDT and CDR2 YYEEEE. The CDR3 sequence is 16 residues long. J was trimmed by 4 bases and V by 1 base; bases with no gene match: 8. The CDR3 DNA reads as TGTGCCAGCAGCTTGAGGAGGGGGCACCTAAATCAGCCCCAGCATTTT. As protein: CASSLRRGHLNQPQHF.

J is TRBJ2-6 and V is TRBV9, with 9 bases identical to TRBD1. Per the germline V gene, CDR1 is SGDLS and CDR2 is YYNGEE. With V trimmed by 5 bases and J by 0 bases, 3 bases remained unmatched. There are 16 residues in the CDR3. CDR3 residues: CASSKTGGSGANVLTF. In nucleotides, the CDR3 is TGTGCCAGCAGTAAGACAGGGGGCTCTGGGGCCAACGTCCTGACTTTC.

The rearrangement uses TRBV4-3 and TRBJ2-5, with TRBD1 matching 8 bases. The CDR3 runs 15 residues. With 4 bases clipped from V and 2 bases from J, the junction kept 6 bases outside the gene matches. Germline V gene lookup returns CDR1 LGHNA and CDR2 YSLEER. CDR3 sequence: CASSRYRGAQETQYF. DNA of the CDR3: TGCGCCAGCAGCCGCTACAGGGGGGCACAAGAGACCCAGTACTTC.

V and J are TRBV27 and TRBJ2-7, with D perhaps TRBD1 (5 bases). V dropped 3 bases and J dropped 4 bases, with 16 bases sitting between them. Per germline, CDR1 MNHEY and CDR2 SMNVEV (reference sequence). The CDR3 loop spans 15 amino acids. CDR3 sequence reads: CASSFRAGQRYEQYF. The CDR3 DNA follows: TGTGCCAGCAGTTTCCGGGCAGGACAACGTTACGAGCAGTACTTC.

The chain has TRBV4-3 and TRBJ1-1; no definite D call. CDR1 is LGHNA, CDR2 YSLEER, per germline. V lost 0 bases and J lost 4, with 12 bases in between. This CDR3 is built from 15 residues. In DNA, the CDR3 is TGCGCCAGCAGCCAAGATATAGGGTCGGGCACTGAAGCTTTCTTT. Translating it yields CASSQDIGSGTEAFF.

The rearrangement uses TRBV7-9 and TRBJ2-7; no firm D call. The CDR3 consists of 13 residues. The ends were cut back, 5 bases at V and 7 bases at J, with 15 bases in the middle. The germline CDR1 and CDR2 sequences are SEHNR and FQNEAQ (reference sequence). Written as DNA, the CDR3 is TGTGCCAGCAGCCGCCAATCACCGTGGGAGCAGTACTTC. This gives the protein CASSRQSPWEQYF. The full variable domain, completed using reference TRBV7-9 and TRBJ2-7, is DTGVSQNPRHKITKRGQNVTFRCDPISEHNRLYWYRQTLGQGPEFLTYFQNEAQLEKSRLLSDRFSAERPKGSFSTLEIQRTEQGDSAMYLCASSRQSPWEQYFGPGTRLTVT.

The J gene is TRBJ1-1, the V gene TRBV4-2; the D gene is possibly TRBD1 (5 bases). This CDR3 is built from 14 residues. V was cut by 0 bases and J by 2 bases, with 7 bases left in between. CDR1 LGHNA and CDR2 YNFKEQ come from the germline V gene. The CDR3 region has the DNA TGTGCCAGCAGCCAAGAACAGGCTAACACTGAAGCTTTCTTT. Its protein is CASSQEQANTEAFF.

The chain has TRBV5-4 and TRBJ2-5; tentatively, D is TRBD1 or TRBD2 (8 bases each). The V gene lost 4 bases and the J gene lost 2 bases, with 15 bases spanning the gap. Germline CDR1 SGHNT, CDR2 YYREEE (reference sequence). This CDR3 comprises 15 residues. CDR3 residues: CASSPGGTGQETQYF. CDR3 nucleotides: TGTGCCAGCAGCCCGGGGGGGACAGGACAAGAGACCCAGTACTTC.

CDR3 in DNA: TGTGCCAGCAGTCCACTAGCGGGGATATTGGGCGAGCAGTTCTTC. Translated: CASSPLAGILGEQFF. The chain combines TRBV6-5 with TRBJ2-1, with TRBD2 matching over 10 bases. V lost 5 bases and J lost 10; bases outside the gene matches: 11. The CDR3 loop spans 15 amino acids. Per the germline V gene, CDR1 is MNHEY and CDR2 is SVGAGI.

This chain uses TRBV29-1 with TRBJ2-7; D is perhaps TRBD1 (5 bases). The germline V and J ends were trimmed by 0 bases and 8 bases, with 8 bases remaining between them. CDR1 is SQVTM, CDR2 ANQGSEA, per germline. The CDR3 extends over 11 amino acids. In nucleotides, the CDR3 is TGCAGCGTTGAAGATCCAGGGAAGCAGTACTTC. Residues: CSVEDPGKQYF.